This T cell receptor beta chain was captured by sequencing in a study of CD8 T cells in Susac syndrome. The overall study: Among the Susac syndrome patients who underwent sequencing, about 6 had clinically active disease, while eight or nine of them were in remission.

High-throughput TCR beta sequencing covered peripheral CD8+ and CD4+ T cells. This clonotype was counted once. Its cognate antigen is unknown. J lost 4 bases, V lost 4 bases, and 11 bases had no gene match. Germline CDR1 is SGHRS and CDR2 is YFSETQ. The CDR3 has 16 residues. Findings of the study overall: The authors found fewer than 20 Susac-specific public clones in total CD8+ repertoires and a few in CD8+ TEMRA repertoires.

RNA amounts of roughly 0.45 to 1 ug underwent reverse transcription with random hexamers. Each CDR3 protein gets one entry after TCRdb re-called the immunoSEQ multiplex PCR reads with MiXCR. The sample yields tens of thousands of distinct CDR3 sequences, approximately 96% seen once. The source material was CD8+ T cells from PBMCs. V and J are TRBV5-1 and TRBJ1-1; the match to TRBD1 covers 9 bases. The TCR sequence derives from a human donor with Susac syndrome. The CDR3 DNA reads TGCGCCAGCAGCATAATGACCGGGACAGGGTCCACTGAAGCTTTCTTT. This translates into CASSIMTGTGSTEAFF. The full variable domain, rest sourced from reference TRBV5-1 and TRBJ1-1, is KAGVTQTPRYLIKTRGQQVTLSCSPISGHRSVSWYQQTPGQGLQFLFEYFSETQRNKGNFPGRFSGRQFSNSRSEMNVSTLELGDSALYLCASSIMTGTGSTEAFFGQGTRLTVV.